This T cell receptor (beta chain) appears in the sequencing data of a study of identical twins. One entry per CDR3 protein results from TCRdb running MiXCR on the 5' RACE reads. The sample contains hundreds of thousands of distinct CDR3 sequences, 15% to 20% of which appear only once. In this sample, this clonotype turned up a few times. Its specificity is not known. Whole-study results and caveats: Carriage of fewer insertions was seen in abundant cord blood beta clonotypes, whereas memory repertoires showed none. Twins' surplus sharing was weaker for beta out-of-frame sequences.

A further study also used this sample, focusing on T cells expressing NK-cell markers. That report notes: Dominant NKG2C+ clonotypes made up roughly 1.0-7.0% of CD8+ T cells in roughly six donors. Uncertainty persisted over the HCMV specificity of expanded NKG2C+ T cell clones.

The sequenced material came from PBMCs. This clonotype was obtained from a woman under 30 in good health.

Here the CDR3 DNA reads TGTGCCAGCAGTCGACATGGGGACACTGAAGCTTTCTTT. It yields the protein CASSRHGDTEAFF. The rearrangement joins TRBV11-3 to TRBJ1-1; D gene unclear. The CDR3 covers 13 residues. From germline, CDR1 is SGHNT and CDR2 YENEEA. V was pared by 6 bases and J by 3 bases, with 11 bases between.